These 13 T cell receptor beta chains came from one sample sequenced in a study of shared clonotypes between healthy human individuals (dated by TCRdb to about 2020). CD8 naive samples were obtained by positive selection for CCR7 among CD45RO-negative cells, yielding a CD45RA+CCR7+ population from which TemRA cells were excluded. Libraries were made using the immunoSEQ multiplex PCR assay. TCRdb provides this immuneACCESS table in a form limited to in-frame rearrangements. Some clones are lacking; in checked studies, under half of them reflect an unresolved V gene, and why the rest are absent is not known. Across this sample there are about 2,100,000 clones, with about 92% seen only once. The ten most abundant clones make up 1.7% of the sample. The sample was naive CD8+ T cells from PBMCs. Interpreted using the paper, the cell subset or site label stands for: CD45RA+CCR7+. These receptors were taken from a man aged 18 to 29 in good health. Some clones in this sample may be carry-over from other donors' samples.

The chain combines TRBV15 with TRBJ1-5; D ambiguous. Trimming shortened V by 3 bases and J by 0 bases, and 6 bases separated the two germline ends. In germline, CDR1 is LNHNV, CDR2 YYDKDF (reference sequence). This CDR3 region has 14 residues. CDR3 sequence: CATSRQDSNQPQHF. DNA of the CDR3: TGTGCCACCAGCAGGCAGGATAGCAATCAGCCCCAGCATTTT.

The rearrangement joins TRBV9 to TRBJ1-1; D gene ambiguous. The CDR3 is 11 residues long. Trimming cost V 3 bases and J 6 bases, with 6 bases left between them. Looked up from germline, CDR1 is SGDLS and CDR2 is YYNGEE. In DNA, the CDR3 is TGTGCCAGCAGCGACCAGGCTGAAGCTTTCTTT. Protein: CASSDQAEAFF.

V usage is TRBV6-5 and J usage is TRBJ2-7, with D unclear. Germline CDR1 is MNHEY and CDR2 is SVGAGI. This CDR3 has 13 amino acids. Trimming took 6 bases from V and 2 from J, leaving 11 bases between them. Here the CDR3 reads CASSKDTAYEQYF. The CDR3 DNA reads TGTGCCAGCAGCAAAGACACAGCCTACGAGCAGTACTTC.

The chain joins TRBV27 to TRBJ1-4; D is uncertain. Looked up from germline, CDR1 is MNHEY and CDR2 is SMNVEV (reference sequence). Trimming shortened V by 5 bases and J by 7 bases, and 20 bases separated the two germline ends. The CDR3 extends over 16 amino acids. CDR3 residues: CASSPRVSSFGEKLFF. The CDR3 region has the DNA TGTGCCAGCAGTCCTCGGGTGTCCTCCTTTGGTGAAAAACTGTTTTTT. The complete variable domain, with remaining parts taken from reference TRBV27 and TRBJ1-4, reads EAQVTQNPRYLITVTGKKLTVTCSQNMNHEYMSWYRQDPGLGLRQIYYSMNVEVTDKGDVPEGYKVSRKEKRNFPLILESPSPNQTSLYFCASSPRVSSFGEKLFFGSGTQLSVL.

V gene TRBV28 combines with J gene TRBJ2-7, with TRBD1 as a possible D gene (7 bases). The CDR3 runs to 17 residues. Deletions cut 5 bases from V and 3 bases from J, with 23 bases between. Germline lookup yields CDR1 MDHEN and CDR2 SYDVKM. The DNA for the CDR3 is TGTGCCAGCAGTCCAACGTGGGGGGACAGAGACCACTACGAGCAGTACTTC. The encoded protein is CASSPTWGDRDHYEQYF.

V usage is TRBV21-1 and J usage is TRBJ2-7; the listed D gene, TRBD2, was not tested against the DNA. TRBV21-1 is termed a pseudogene. The CDR3 loop spans 17 amino acids. The CDR3 region has the DNA TGTGCCAGCAGCAAAGCTCGACTAGCGGGAGCGCTGAACGAGCAGTACTTC. It yields the protein CASSKARLAGALNEQYF.

The chain recombines TRBV9 with TRBJ2-5; 8 bases fit TRBD1. V lost 3 bases and J lost 5; bases outside the gene matches: 6. In germline, CDR1 is SGDLS, CDR2 YYNGEE. There are 14 residues in the CDR3. DNA of the CDR3: TGTGCCAGCAGCGCGAGGACAGGGTCGGAGACCCAGTACTTC. This translates into CASSARTGSETQYF.

This chain links TRBV28 with TRBJ1-1; D uncertain. Germline V gives CDR1 MDHEN, CDR2 SYDVKM. V was trimmed by 7 bases and J by 2 bases, leaving 5 bases between them. The CDR3 totals 11 residues. The CDR3 nucleotides are TGTGCCAGCATGTTAAACACTGAAGCTTTCTTT. It yields the protein CASMLNTEAFF.

The chain combines TRBV6-6 with TRBJ2-3; 7 nucleotides line up with TRBD1. Germline-derived CDR1 and CDR2 are MNHNY and SVGAGI (reference sequence). After removal of 3 bases from V and 0 bases from J, the junction contained 3 bases not matched to a gene. CDR3 length equals 15 residues. CDR3 protein: CASSYTGASTDTQYF. The CDR3 coding sequence is TGTGCCAGCAGTTATACAGGGGCTAGCACAGATACGCAGTATTTT.

With respect to this clone: This CDR3 is also generated by other DNA sequences in the sample. The chain has TRBV2 and TRBJ1-5; D is unresolved. Trimming removed 3 bases at V and 4 bases at J, with 4 bases between. Germline lookup yields CDR1 SNHLY and CDR2 FYNNEI. The CDR3 consists of 12 residues. The CDR3 protein is CASSEGNQPQHF. The CDR3, as DNA: TGTGCCAGCAGTGAGGGAAATCAGCCCCAGCATTTT. The full variable domain, its missing parts supplied by reference TRBV2 and TRBJ1-5, is EPEVTQTPSHQVTQMGQEVILRCVPISNHLYFYWYRQILGQKVEFLVSFYNNEISEKSEIFDDQFSVERPDGSNFTLKIRSTKLEDSAMYFCASSEGNQPQHFGDGTRLSIL.

This chain links TRBV9 with TRBJ2-1; TRBD2 agrees at 8 bases. Germline V CDR1 and CDR2: SGDLS, YYNGEE. This CDR3 comprises 14 residues. V was pared by 1 base and J by 5 bases, with 2 bases of the junction left unmatched. CDR3 amino acids: CASSVTGGNNEQFF. CDR3 sequence (DNA): TGTGCCAGCAGCGTAACGGGAGGGAACAATGAGCAGTTCTTC.

This chain joins TRBV27 and TRBJ1-2, with no clear D. The germline gives CDR1 MNHEY, CDR2 SMNVEV (reference sequence). The CDR3 extends over 14 amino acids. V gave up 4 bases and J gave up 0 bases, with 9 bases separating them. CDR3 coding DNA: TGTGCCAGCAGTTCGGCAGTAGCTAACTATGGCTACACCTTC. This encodes CASSSAVANYGYTF.

The chain is built from TRBV27 and TRBJ1-2; the match to TRBD1 covers 12 bases. The germline CDR1 and CDR2 sequences are MNHEY and SMNVEV (reference sequence). J lost 7 bases, V lost 5 bases, and 11 bases had no gene match. The CDR3 has 16 amino acids. CDR3: CASSARPGQGAPGYTF. CDR3 in DNA: TGTGCCAGCAGTGCCCGACCGGGACAGGGGGCCCCTGGCTACACCTTC.